This T cell receptor beta chain was sequenced in a study of blood T cells in healthy people across ages. Study findings and constraints: Diversity was higher, and naive CD4+ cells more numerous, in long-lived donors than in aged donors. Age advanced and TCR beta diversity per million T cells fell, roughly linearly.

Remarks on this clonotype: Its antigen is not known.

Germline V gene data show CDR1 as SGHVS and CDR2 as FQNEAQ. Trimming took 4 bases from V and 3 from J, leaving 12 bases between them. The CDR3 spans 15 residues. Peripheral blood, around 10 milliliters per donor, was collected. Total RNA extraction produced at least 5 micrograms (per sample) for the study. Together with a sample-barcoded 5' primer, a J-beta primer mix was included in a second PCR lasting about 6 to 11 cycles. Using its own MiXCR run on the 5' RACE reads, TCRdb lists one record per CDR3 protein. The repertoire holds 780,000 or so distinct CDR3 sequences, with about 53% as singletons. The sequence derives from an elderly man in good health. The V call is TRBV7-8, the J call TRBJ1-4; D remains ambiguous. Specimen: blood. The CDR3 loop is CASSSQPGANEKLFF. CDR3 DNA sequence: TGTGCCAGCAGCTCTCAGCCTGGGGCTAATGAAAAACTGTTTTTT.